This is a list of T cell receptor beta chains from one sample in a study of CD8 T cells in ankylosing spondylitis. TCRdb passed the 5' RACE reads through MiXCR, listing each CDR3 protein once. The sample has hundreds of thousands of distinct CDR3 sequences, about 12% seen once. Sample: blood, either unsorted or a sorted T cell fraction (not recorded which). Receptors were obtained from a male donor with ankylosing spondylitis. The CDR3 runs from the conserved cysteine through the conserved F or W. D genes are given only for firm matches. For some rows the clone size is stated as once, few or many, or as a class when expanded; others skip it.

J gene: TRBJ2-7
clone size: few
D gene: NA
V gene: TRBV20-1
CDR3 DNA: TGCAGTGCTTTCGCAGCGTACGAGCAGTACTTC
CDR3 protein: CSAFAAYEQYF

J gene: TRBJ1-1
clone size: few
D gene: NA
V gene: TRBV7-2
CDR3 DNA: TGTGCCAGCAGCTACGGGGCCTCATTCGTCAAAGAAGCTTTCTTT
CDR3 protein: CASSYGASFVKEAFF

J gene: TRBJ2-1
clone size: NA
D gene: NA
V gene: TRBV9
CDR3 DNA: TGTGCCAGCGCCCAAGCGAGTGGGTCCTACAATGAGCAGTTCTTC
CDR3 protein: CASAQASGSYNEQFF

J gene: TRBJ1-2
clone size: many
D gene: NA
V gene: TRBV15
CDR3 DNA: TGTGCCACCAGCAGAGACAGGGGCCATGGCTACACCTTC
CDR3 protein: CATSRDRGHGYTF

J gene: TRBJ2-7
clone size: NA
D gene: TRBD2
V gene: TRBV20-1
CDR3 DNA: TGCAGTGCTAGAGCAACTAGCGGGCCCTACGAGCAGTACTTC
CDR3 protein: CSARATSGPYEQYF

J gene: TRBJ1-1
clone size: few
D gene: TRBD1
V gene: TRBV20-1
CDR3 DNA: TGCAGTGCTGGGTACAGGGGGCGGAACACTGAAGCTTTCTTT
CDR3 protein: CSAGYRGRNTEAFF

J gene: TRBJ2-1
clone size: few
D gene: NA
V gene: TRBV28
CDR3 DNA: TGTGCCAGCAGTGACGGGACTTACAGCTCCTACAATGAGCAGTTCTTC
CDR3 protein: CASSDGTYSSYNEQFF

J gene: TRBJ2-3
clone size: many
D gene: TRBD1
V gene: TRBV29-1
CDR3 DNA: TGCAGCGTGGGACAGTATGATGGCACAGATACGCAGTATTTT
CDR3 protein: CSVGQYDGTDTQYF

J gene: TRBJ2-3
clone size: NA
D gene: NA
V gene: TRBV7-9
CDR3 DNA: TGTGCCAGCAGCTTCCGGCTCACAGATACGCAGTATTTT
CDR3 protein: CASSFRLTDTQYF

J gene: TRBJ2-1
clone size: NA
D gene: TRBD2
V gene: TRBV5-1
CDR3 DNA: TGCGCCAGCAGCTTCCCTGCTAGCGGGAGTAACGAGCAGTTCTTC
CDR3 protein: CASSFPASGSNEQFF

J gene: TRBJ2-5
clone size: NA
D gene: NA
V gene: TRBV5-8
CDR3 DNA: TGTGCCAGCAGCCTGGGGGACTTTCCGCAAGAGACCCAGTACTTC
CDR3 protein: CASSLGDFPQETQYF

J gene: TRBJ2-3
clone size: NA
D gene: NA
V gene: TRBV25-1
CDR3 DNA: TGTGCCAGCAGCACGATAGGAGGAGGCACAGATACGCAGTATTTT
CDR3 protein: CASSTIGGGTDTQYF

J gene: TRBJ2-3
clone size: NA
D gene: NA
V gene: TRBV20-1
CDR3 DNA: TGCAGTGTGACACGAATCGGCGGCACAGATACGCAGTATTTT
CDR3 protein: CSVTRIGGTDTQYF